This entry features one TCR beta chain sequence. Antigen: not known. This sample was included in a study of regulatory T cells in long-lasting Graves disease. General study findings and limits: TRBV28 was favored in persistent disease, as were TRBJ1-2 and TRBJ2-5. Because few samples were included, accuracy may have been lower. Only peripheral blood was studied, not thyroid tissue. Patients with persistent Graves' had lower TCR diversity than newly diagnosed patients.

As for time point: newly diagnosed GD, antithyroid drugs for less than 3 months. The TCR library was made from RNA that had been extracted from PBMCs in TRIzol. The length of the CDR3 is 16 residues. Per the germline V gene, CDR1 is MNHEY and CDR2 is SMNVEV (reference sequence). V shed 6 bases and J shed 2 bases, with 14 bases lying between them. Combining iRepertoire HTBI primers with Arm-PCR of CDR3 regions, the authors built TCR beta libraries. TCRdb ran MiXCR on the multiplex PCR reads and lists one entry per CDR3 protein. Of 400,000 to 450,000 distinct CDR3 sequences listed, about 16% are singletons. The sample was also reused in another study, on T cells in Graves' hyperthyroidism and ophthalmopathy.

Specimen: peripheral blood mononuclear cells (PBMCs), collected at new diagnosis, from a patient treated with antithyroid drugs. This sequence was found in a woman aged 25-40 years with Graves disease. This sequence joins TRBV27 and TRBJ2-6; no reliable D call. CDR3 in amino acids: CASSPGQVAGANVLTF. CDR3 sequence (DNA): TGTGCCAGCAGCCCCGGTCAAGTCGCTGGGGCCAACGTCCTGACTTTC.